The rows below give T cell receptor beta chains drawn from one sample of a study of blood T cell repertoires in COVID-19. Only in-frame clones appear in the TCRdb table, and some are missing; sequencing was by immunoSEQ multiplex PCR. This table holds fewer than 350,000 clones, 75% to 85% found once. Sequencing used peripheral blood. All receptors come from a human donor in a cohort sampled during active COVID-19. Each CDR3 is given with its conserved first and last residue. A D gene is named only where the DNA matches it firmly. The size field is filled for only some rows; it gives once, few, many or a size class.

d_gene	v_gene	abundance	j_gene	CDR3aa	CDR3nt
NA	TRBV9	NA	TRBJ1-2	CASSVGQIVGRGGYTF	TGTGCCAGCAGCGTAGGGCAGATTGTTGGTAGGGGTGGCTACACCTTC
TRBD1	TRBV5-1	NA	TRBJ1-3	CASSLEGARGNTIYF	TGCGCCAGCAGCTTGGAGGGGGCAAGAGGAAACACCATATATTTT
TRBD2	TRBV11-2	once	TRBJ2-1	CASSFSGDHNEQFF	TGTGCCAGCAGCTTTAGCGGGGACCACAATGAGCAGTTCTTC
NA	TRBV5-6	NA	TRBJ1-1	CASSLWESEAFF	TGTGCCAGCAGCCTATGGGAGTCTGAAGCTTTCTTT
TRBD1	TRBV5-6	NA	TRBJ1-1	CASTLNRGREAFF	TGTGCCAGCACCCTGAACAGGGGGCGTGAAGCTTTCTTT
NA	TRBV12-5	NA	TRBJ2-7	CASGSPPGFSYEQYF	TGTGCTAGTGGTTCCCCCCCGGGATTCTCCTACGAGCAGTACTTC
TRBD2	TRBV30	NA	TRBJ2-4	CAWSVLAGGRAKNIQYF	TGTGCCTGGAGTGTACTAGCGGGGGGCCGAGCCAAAAACATTCAGTACTTC
NA	TRBV6-5	NA	TRBJ2-1	CASSYIEGDEQFF	TGTGCCAGCAGTTACATTGAGGGCGATGAGCAGTTCTTC
TRBD2	TRBV2	NA	TRBJ2-3	CASRLAGGADTQYF	TGTGCCAGCAGACTAGCGGGGGGAGCAGATACGCAGTATTTT
NA	TRBV7-3	NA	TRBJ2-1	CASSLYREGEQFF	TGTGCCAGCAGCTTATACAGGGAGGGGGAGCAGTTCTTC
NA	TRBV24-1	NA	TRBJ2-2	CATSDPSGGAYGELFF	TGTGCCACCAGTGATCCCTCGGGGGGCGCCTACGGGGAGCTGTTTTTT
TRBD2	TRBV11-2	NA	TRBJ2-2	CASSRVKGLITGELFF	TGTGCCAGCAGTCGAGTAAAGGGACTAATCACCGGGGAGCTGTTTTTT
TRBD1	TRBV2	NA	TRBJ2-3	CASSEALGQGTGDTQYF	TGTGCCAGCAGTGAAGCGCTCGGACAGGGGACAGGAGATACGCAGTATTTT
NA	TRBV6-5	NA	TRBJ1-5	CASGKQANQPQHF	TGTGCCAGCGGGAAACAGGCGAATCAGCCCCAGCATTTT
TRBD1	TRBV3-1/TRBV3-2	NA	TRBJ2-7	CASSIRDSGDYEQYF	TGTGCCAGCAGTATCCGGGACAGCGGCGACTACGAGCAGTACTTC
TRBD1	TRBV6-2/TRBV6-3	NA	TRBJ1-5	CASRPTGGSNQPQHF	TGTGCCAGCAGACCTACAGGGGGCAGCAATCAGCCCCAGCATTTT
TRBD1	TRBV3-1/TRBV3-2	NA	TRBJ2-7	CASSQELRQGTGEQYF	TGTGCCAGCAGCCAGGAATTGAGACAGGGGACGGGCGAGCAGTACTTC
NA	TRBV5-5	NA	TRBJ1-2	CASSSSQTIGWRYGYTF	TGTGCCAGCAGCTCCTCACAAACGATAGGTTGGAGGTATGGCTACACCTTC
TRBD2	TRBV24-1	NA	TRBJ2-1	CATSDRPGTSAYNEQFF	TGTGCCACCAGTGACCGACCCGGGACTAGCGCATACAATGAGCAGTTCTTC
NA	TRBV19	NA	TRBJ1-1	CASSQGMNTEAFF	TGTGCCAGTAGCCAGGGCATGAACACTGAAGCTTTCTTT
TRBD1	TRBV10-1	NA	TRBJ1-2	CASSPDRAYGYTF	TGCGCCAGCAGCCCAGACAGGGCCTATGGCTACACCTTC
TRBD1	TRBV20-1	NA	TRBJ1-6	CSAGEQGQVKSPLHF	TGCAGTGCTGGTGAACAAGGACAGGTCAAATCACCCCTCCACTTT
NA	TRBV10-2	NA	TRBJ2-1	CASGEEGGARDEQFF	TGCGCCAGCGGGGAGGAGGGGGGGGCCAGGGATGAGCAGTTCTTC
TRBD1	TRBV5-1	once	TRBJ1-1	CASRGTAIEAFF	TGCGCCAGCAGGGGGACAGCAATTGAAGCTTTCTTT
TRBD1	TRBV28	NA	TRBJ1-2	CASSSTGDRGYGYGYTF	TGTGCCAGCAGTTCTACAGGGGACAGGGGCTATGGCTATGGCTACACCTTC
TRBD1	TRBV19	NA	TRBJ1-5	CASIWTGSNQPQHF	TGTGCCAGTATCTGGACAGGTAGCAATCAGCCCCAGCATTTT
TRBD1	TRBV10-2	NA	TRBJ2-7	CASSRGPPPYEQYF	TGCGCCAGCAGTAGGGGGCCCCCTCCTTACGAGCAGTACTTC
NA	TRBV7-3	NA	TRBJ1-1	CASSPSGVLNTEAFF	TGTGCCAGCAGCCCCTCCGGGGTCCTCAACACTGAAGCTTTCTTT
TRBD1	TRBV5-4	NA	TRBJ1-2	CASSLTRDRGSPYGYTF	TGTGCCAGCAGCCTTACCCGGGACAGGGGTTCTCCTTATGGCTACACCTTC
NA	TRBV28	NA	TRBJ1-1	CASSFVANTEAFF	TGTGCCAGCAGTTTTGTAGCCAACACTGAAGCTTTCTTT
NA	TRBV5-4	NA	TRBJ1-3	CASSLQQGSGNTIYF	TGTGCCAGCAGCCTTCAACAGGGATCTGGAAACACCATATATTTT
NA	TRBV5-8	NA	TRBJ2-3	CASSTGRRGLRDTQYF	TGTGCCAGCAGCACAGGAAGGAGGGGGCTCAGAGATACGCAGTATTTT
NA	TRBV12-5	NA	TRBJ2-5	CASGGAIQETQYF	TGTGCTAGTGGTGGGGCAATTCAAGAGACCCAGTACTTC
NA	TRBV25-1	NA	TRBJ1-1	CASSEFGFKMNTEAFF	TGTGCCAGCAGTGAATTCGGGTTCAAGATGAACACTGAAGCTTTCTTT
TRBD1	TRBV19	NA	TRBJ1-2	CASSPDRGYGYTF	TGTGCCAGTAGTCCGGACAGGGGTTACGGCTACACCTTC
NA	TRBV7-2	NA	TRBJ1-2	CASRVVLGDGYTF	TGTGCCAGCAGAGTCGTACTAGGAGACGGCTACACCTTC
NA	TRBV19	once	TRBJ2-5	CASNGGGEGETQYF	TGTGCCAGTAATGGCGGCGGGGAAGGCGAGACCCAGTACTTC
NA	TRBV5-1	NA	TRBJ2-6	CASSPRTASGANVLTF	TGCGCCAGCAGCCCAAGGACAGCTTCTGGGGCCAACGTCCTGACTTTC
TRBD1	TRBV6-1	NA	TRBJ1-6	CASSEGETGGYSPLHF	TGTGCCAGCAGTGAAGGCGAGACAGGGGGTTACTCACCCCTCCACTTT
NA	TRBV10-3	once	TRBJ1-5	CAISDGDYQPQHF	TGTGCCATCAGTGACGGAGACTATCAGCCCCAGCATTTT
TRBD1	TRBV7-9	once	TRBJ1-5	CASSSGTGIHQPQHF	TGTGCCAGCAGCTCAGGGACAGGGATCCATCAGCCCCAGCATTTT
TRBD2	TRBV9	NA	TRBJ2-1	CASSPPLGGGSYNEQFF	TGTGCCAGCAGCCCACCCTTGGGCGGGGGGTCCTACAATGAGCAGTTCTTC
NA	TRBV4-2	NA	TRBJ1-6	CASSQEVREAGNSPLHF	TGTGCCAGCAGCCAAGAAGTAAGGGAGGCGGGGAATTCACCCCTCCACTTT
NA	TRBV7-9	NA	TRBJ1-2	CASSLNSLNYGYTF	TGTGCCAGCAGCTTGAACAGCCTTAACTATGGCTACACCTTC
NA	TRBV9	NA	TRBJ1-2	CASSLGPSDGYTF	TGTGCCAGCAGCCTAGGCCCCTCAGATGGCTACACCTTC
TRBD1	TRBV19	NA	TRBJ1-1	CASSKMRQGPNTEAFF	TGTGCCAGTAGTAAAATGCGACAGGGACCGAACACTGAAGCTTTCTTT
TRBD1	TRBV27	NA	TRBJ2-3	CASRTFRGTDTQYF	TGTGCCAGCAGAACCTTCAGGGGGACAGATACGCAGTATTTT
NA	TRBV7-9	NA	TRBJ1-2	CASSLEGGLYGYTF	TGTGCCAGCAGCTTAGAGGGGGGGCTATATGGCTACACCTTC
NA	TRBV18	NA	TRBJ1-1	CASSLLENTEAFF	TGTGCCAGCTCACTACTTGAGAACACTGAAGCTTTCTTT
NA	TRBV5-4	NA	TRBJ2-4	CASSLGGLAKNIQYF	TGTGCCAGCAGCTTGGGGGGACTAGCCAAAAACATTCAGTACTTC
NA	TRBV28	NA	TRBJ2-3	CASRPGVSSTDTQYF	TGTGCCAGCAGACCAGGGGTTTCTAGCACAGATACGCAGTATTTT